This T cell receptor beta chain came from a study of T cells in Graves' hyperthyroidism and ophthalmopathy. This clonotype was detected ten times or more. The CDR3 contains 14 residues. CDR1 and CDR2 from the germline V gene are KGHSH and LQKENI. V was trimmed by 1 base and J by 8 bases, leaving 12 bases between them. Using RNA transcripts as the source, TCR beta CDR3 regions were amplified. The HTBI primer set served for first-round RT-PCR of the TCR CDR3. TCRdb re-analysed the multiplex PCR reads in MiXCR, keeping a single row per CDR3 protein. The data contain approximately 700,000 distinct CDR3 sequences, roughly 15% of them seen just once; the ten biggest clones take up 8.4%.

The rearrangement joins TRBV18 to TRBJ2-1, with D unclear. The sequenced sample consisted of blood. The sequence was collected from a young man with Graves' hyperthyroidism. This CDR3 reads CASSPLLTTDEQFF. The CDR3 region has the DNA TGTGCCAGCTCACCACTTCTAACAACGGATGAGCAGTTCTTC.